A selection of T cell receptor beta chains follows, all from one sample in a study of shared clonotypes between healthy human individuals. Sequenced by immunoSEQ multiplex PCR; TCRdb stores in-frame clones only, minus some. Here the sample spans roughly 570,000 clones, about 98% being singletons. The source material was naive CD8+ T cells sorted from blood. The receptors here all came from a young man in good health. Both conserved end residues are part of each CDR3. Clone size is given for some rows only: seen once, a few or many times, or a class if the clone is expanded.

length	size	V	CDR3
13	once	TRBV28	CASSLTGDQPQHF
14	.	TRBV7-9	CASSFDGTNYGYTF
11	.	TRBV29-1	CSVEVRGGYTF
16	.	TRBV29-1	CSVEGFQGDAYNEQFF
15	once	TRBV27	CASSWAGGHNYGYTF
14	.	TRBV10-3	CAISDDSYTDTQYF
15	.	TRBV9	CASSGEGQGWTEAFF
13	.	TRBV4-1	CASSGQNLYEQYF
15	.	TRBV5-1	CASSLATRGNTEAFF
14	.	TRBV27	CASSSTGGYNEQFF
12	.	TRBV11-2	CASSLTNTEAFF